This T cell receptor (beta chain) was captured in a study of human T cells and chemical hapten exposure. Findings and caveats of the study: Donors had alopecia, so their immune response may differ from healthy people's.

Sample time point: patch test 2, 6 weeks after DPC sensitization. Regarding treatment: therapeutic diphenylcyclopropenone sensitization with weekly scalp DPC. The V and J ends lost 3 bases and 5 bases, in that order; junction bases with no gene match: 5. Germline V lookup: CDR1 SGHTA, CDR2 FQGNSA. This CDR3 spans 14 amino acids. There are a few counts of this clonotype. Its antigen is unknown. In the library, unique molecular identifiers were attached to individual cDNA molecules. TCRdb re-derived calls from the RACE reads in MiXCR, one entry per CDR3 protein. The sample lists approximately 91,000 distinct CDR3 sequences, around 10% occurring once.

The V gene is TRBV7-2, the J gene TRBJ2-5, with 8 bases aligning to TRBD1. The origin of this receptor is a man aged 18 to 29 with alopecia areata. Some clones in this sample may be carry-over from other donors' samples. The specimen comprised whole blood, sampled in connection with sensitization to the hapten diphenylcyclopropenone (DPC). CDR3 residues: CASSLTGVGETQYF. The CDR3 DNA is TGTGCCAGCAGCTTGACAGGGGTTGGGGAGACCCAGTACTTC.